These T cell receptor beta chains were read from a single sample in a study of blood T cell repertoires in COVID-19. Some clones are missing from TCRdb's copy, which holds only in-frame ones; the method was immunoSEQ multiplex PCR. The data hold 140,000 to 150,000 clones, with about 89% observed a single time. Sequencing used PBMCs or T cells enriched from blood (not recorded which). The receptors were gathered from a man in his fifties or sixties who had recovered from COVID-19. The conserved cysteine and the conserved F or W are not part of the CDR3 here.

j_call v_call cdr3_aa
TRBJ1-1 TRBV10-3 AISESRGRDTEAF
TRBJ2-1 TRBV3-1/TRBV3-2 ASSQTGYNEQF
TRBJ1-6 TRBV2 ASTPRGQGNSPLH
TRBJ1-2 TRBV6-1 ASSEAIGGMYGYT
TRBJ2-7 TRBV6-5 ASSLWRGDYEQY
TRBJ1-6 TRBV6-1 ASSEKQATHSPLH
TRBJ2-5 TRBV7-6 ANHPSERGENPGQY
TRBJ2-1 TRBV6-2/TRBV6-3 ASSYSRTSGSYEQF
TRBJ2-7 TRBV5-1 ASSLAQLAAGGEQY
TRBJ2-7 TRBV14 ASSPQTSGRSYEQY
TRBJ2-2 TRBV19 ASSITPQLNTGELF
TRBJ2-7 TRBV11-2 ASSPGHLTYEQY
TRBJ2-2 TRBV6-5 ASLDTGYTGELF
TRBJ1-2 TRBV6-1 ASSERLGGYYGYT
TRBJ1-3 TRBV5-8 ASSLGSSGNTIY
TRBJ2-5 TRBV5-1 ASSLQLQETQY
TRBJ1-1 TRBV9 ASSHDDRAAF
TRBJ2-7 TRBV11-2 ASSLRGGPLEQY
TRBJ1-1 TRBV6-5 ASTGQGVTEAF
TRBJ2-3 TRBV9 ASSPLAGFTDTQY
TRBJ2-7 TRBV28 ASGTGALYEQY
TRBJ1-5 TRBV19 ASSEGRGQPQH
TRBJ1-2 TRBV28 ASSLYPTGLGGYT
TRBJ2-3 TRBV10-2 ATTGSSTDTQY
TRBJ1-2 TRBV10-3 ATKQGTGYT
TRBJ2-3 TRBV19 ASSSGGESDTQY
TRBJ1-2 TRBV7-9 ASSPFSTGGYT
TRBJ2-7 TRBV11-2 ASSLVATWGLYEQY
TRBJ2-7 TRBV3-1/TRBV3-2 ASSQTGSEQY
TRBJ2-2 TRBV19 ASNRQGSTGELF
TRBJ2-2 TRBV18 ASSPREPNTGELF
TRBJ1-3 TRBV2 ASSETGFSGNTIY
TRBJ1-6 TRBV9 ASSVGLQGGRSPLH
TRBJ2-1 TRBV24-1 ATSDTPGTSGRRSYNEQF
TRBJ2-5 TRBV15 ATSRGGQGVQETQY